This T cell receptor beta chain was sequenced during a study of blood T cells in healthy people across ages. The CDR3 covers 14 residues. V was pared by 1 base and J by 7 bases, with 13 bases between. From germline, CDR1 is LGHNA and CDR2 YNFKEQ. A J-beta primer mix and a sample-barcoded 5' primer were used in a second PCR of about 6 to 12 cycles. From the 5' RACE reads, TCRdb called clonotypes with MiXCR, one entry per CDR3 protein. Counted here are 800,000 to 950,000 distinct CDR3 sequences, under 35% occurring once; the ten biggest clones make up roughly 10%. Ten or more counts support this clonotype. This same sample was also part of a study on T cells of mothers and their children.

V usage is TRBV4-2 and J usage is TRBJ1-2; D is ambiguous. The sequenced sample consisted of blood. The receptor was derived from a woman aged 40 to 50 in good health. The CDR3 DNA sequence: TGTGCCAGCAGCCAAGTCGACCCAAGGAGTGGCTACACCTTC. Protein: CASSQVDPRSGYTF.